The T cell receptor beta chain described here comes from a study of blood T cell repertoires in COVID-19 (dated by TCRdb to the early 2020s). About the study as a whole: Collaborator samples came from the United States, Italy and Spain and covered acute and convalescent phases of COVID-19. Sample metadata almost always included a de-identified subject ID, COVID-19 status, age in years and sex. Samples were obtained from the ongoing ImmuneRACE study (first 160 participants) and from approximately 1,200 subjects provided by 6 global collaborators. The material from the prospective study consisted of cDNA or gDNA derived from T cells, B-cell-depleted T cells, or PBMCs. Deeply sampled blood TCRbeta repertoires from subjects exposed to, actively infected with, or recovered from COVID-19 were included in the dataset. Where available, HLA class I and class II types were taken from metadata supplied by the sample provider and were not determined by assay-based typing. A freely available public database, intended as a resource for researchers studying the immune response to SARS-CoV-2, is where the repertoires were released.

Study-wide conclusions, independent of this receptor: Clinical and demographic metadata were provided uncurated, with the amount varying by source and participant.

The immunoSEQ Assay, a bias-controlled multiplex PCR, was used to amplify TCRbeta CDR3 regions from genomic DNA. In the original analysis: The number of nucleated cells in each sample was estimated by amplification of reference gene primers within the assay. Sequence reads were collapsed and filtered to measure the absolute abundance of every unique TCRbeta CDR3 rearrangement. For each sample, productive Simpson clonality was calculated by taking the square root of Simpson's diversity index across productive rearrangements. The clones in this table, taken by TCRdb from immuneACCESS, are in-frame only. Not every clone is retained; where verified, under half of the shortfall comes from an unresolved V gene, and the cause of the rest is unknown. The DNA was the basis for D and trimming; V, J and clone size are from that table. The sample table lists under 250,000 clones, approximately 90% of them with a count of one. The ten largest clonotypes hold around 1.7% of the sample.

Trimming removed 5 bases from V and 4 bases from J, leaving 13 bases between the germline ends. From a lookup of the germline V gene, CDR1 and CDR2 are SGDLS and YYNGEE. Measured from the cysteine to the phenylalanine, the CDR3 is 13 residues long. Of all the DNA, just the CDR3 is kept, 39 bases in frame from base 1. In the case of this clone: Its recognized antigen is unknown. No base quality information exists; no much larger clone differs at one position.

Enrolling through a virtual design, the prospective study's participants ranged in age from about 18 to 100 years and lived across 20 to 25 United States geographic areas. In the prospective study, cohorts were assigned on the basis of participant-reported clinical history obtained from a screening survey and a study questionnaire. For ImmuneRACE Cohort 3, a participant was defined as recovered based on two consecutive negative NP/OP PCR tests, clearance by a healthcare professional, or resolution of symptoms. Each participant in the prospective study had whole blood, serum and a nasopharyngeal or oropharyngeal swab collected by mobile phlebotomists. Participants in the prospective study had the option to provide additional blood draws and questionnaires over a roughly two-month period. Blood samples from the prospective study were shipped frozen or at room temperature prior to DNA extraction.

The sequence links TRBV9 to TRBJ2-7; there is no confident call for the D gene. Sequenced sample: PBMCs or T cells enriched from blood (not recorded which). This sequence originates from a middle-aged man who had recovered from COVID-19. The bases are TGTGCCAGCAGTTCGAATCCCCGGTACGAGCAGTACTTC. It codes for CASSSNPRYEQYF.